Following are 5 T cell receptor beta chains from one sample sequenced in a study of blood T cells in healthy people across ages. For the second PCR, which ran for about 6 to 11 cycles, a sample-barcoded 5' primer and a J-beta primer mix were used. TCRdb recomputed calls from the 5' RACE reads with MiXCR, one row per CDR3 protein. The profile shows more than 1 million distinct CDR3 sequences, more than 40% of them singletons. The sequenced sample consisted of blood. Receptor source: a woman aged 55-70 years in good health.

The chain recombines TRBV20-1 with TRBJ1-2; TRBD1 matches at 7 bases. J lost 4 bases, V lost 3 bases, and 5 bases had no gene match. Germline CDR1 and CDR2: DFQATT and SNEGSKA (reference sequence). The CDR3 covers 13 residues. This CDR3 reads CSASTTGSYGYTF. Here the CDR3 DNA reads TGCAGTGCTAGTACGACAGGGTCCTATGGCTACACCTTC.

The chain recombines TRBV7-9 with TRBJ2-5; 14 nucleotides align to TRBD2. The germline gives CDR1 SEHNR, CDR2 FQNEAQ (reference sequence). The junction had 15 bases not matched to a gene; V was cut back by 1 base and J by 11 bases. This CDR3 region has 18 residues. Written as DNA, the CDR3 is TGTGCCAGCAGCTTAGGGAGGACTAGCGGGAGGTCTTACAATGAGCAGTACTTC. Translated, it gives CASSLGRTSGRSYNEQYF.

This clonotype was observed at least ten times. This chain links TRBV10-3 with TRBJ2-5; 7 bases match TRBD1. The CDR3 consists of 14 residues. Germline loops: CDR1 ENHRY, CDR2 SYGVKD. The junction had 11 bases not matched to a gene; V was cut back by 10 bases and J by 3 bases. The CDR3 reads CATGTAKGEETQYF. CDR3 DNA: TGTGCCACCGGGACAGCAAAGGGGGAAGAGACCCAGTACTTC.

V is TRBV9 and J is TRBJ2-3; D is unresolved. This CDR3 spans 13 amino acids. CDR1 is SGDLS, CDR2 YYNGEE, per germline. The V end lost 4 bases, the J end lost 8 bases, and 14 bases lay between the germline ends. CDR3 in DNA: TGTGCCAGCAGCCTCCCAGGTTTAACTACGCAGTATTTT. Residues: CASSLPGLTTQYF. The whole variable domain, filled in from reference TRBV9 and TRBJ2-3, reads DSGVTQTPKHLITATGQRVTLRCSPRSGDLSVYWYQQSLDQGLQFLIQYYNGEERAKGNILERFSAQQFPDLHSELNLSSLELGDSALYFCASSLPGLTTQYFGPGTRLTVL.

The gene calls are TRBV5-1 and TRBJ2-7; 10 nucleotides align to TRBD2. Germline-derived CDR1 and CDR2 are SGHRS and YFSETQ. The CDR3 loop spans 15 amino acids. V shed 2 bases, J shed 3 bases, and the junction held 5 bases outside the gene matches. The CDR3 DNA follows: TGCGCCAGCAGCTTCTCTAGCGGGAGCCTCTACGAGCAGTACTTC. Its protein product is CASSFSSGSLYEQYF.